This TCR beta chain originates from a study of cytomegalovirus exposure and HLA in healthy donors (dated by TCRdb to 2017 to 2019). Regarding the complete study: According to an earlier analysis of 587 of the donors, about 179 million T cells yielded 95 million to 140 million unique TCR beta sequences and approximately 280 Gb of sequence data. Along with the 666-subject first cohort, a separate validation cohort of 120 different subjects was used. An early release that covered roughly 600 HLA-typed donors contained approximately 300 gigabases of sequencing data and some 87 million unique TCR sequences. Every discovery cohort repertoire had been produced on one sequencing platform. To decide whether each TCR beta V gene segment behaved as functional or pseudogenic, an earlier analysis of some 580 of the donors relied on high-throughput TCR beta sequencing. HLA typing covered class I and class II loci at four-digit resolution. To study patterns of TCR occurrence, a later analysis re-analyzed previously published TCR beta repertoires from hundreds of donors and added high-resolution HLA genotyping. The aim of the study was to test whether cataloging public T cell receptors could identify signatures of past pathogen exposure. Rather than drawing on any new phenotypic data, the later analysis identified candidate immune exposures from TCR beta sequences and the way those sequences occurred across donors. Typing coverage differed by locus: A, B, C, DRB1 and DQB1 were typed in about 629-640 donors, DQA1 in 522, DPA1 in approximately 600, and DPB1 in 472. Across approximately 400 genotyped donors of the cohort, an average of about 240,000 unique TCR beta nucleotide sequences per donor were sequenced, and roughly 18% of those sequences were non-productive. The genetic ancestry cluster associated with self-reported Caucasian donors included over 65% of the 398 genotyped donors. The study used immunosequencing to profile the T cell repertoires of some 600 subjects and linked those repertoires to cytomegalovirus serostatus. Alongside the repertoire data, information on donor age, sex, ethnicity and CMV serostatus was compiled. A handful of DR-DQ haplotypes were handled as single units for association and clustering because linkage in the cohort was strong. To predict cytomegalovirus infection status, the study brought together high-throughput TCR immunosequencing, statistical association of individual TCRs with disease status, and machine learning. In a later genetic analysis, genome-wide SNP genotypes for about 55% of the roughly 700 donors were used, and that subset was treated as a discovery cohort.

Remarks on this clone: Its antigen target is currently unknown. Qualities for individual bases were not recorded, and no much larger clone is one base off.

CDR1 and CDR2 are read off the germline V gene (reference sequence) as LNHDA and SQIVND. The junction carries 16 bases between V and J, which are trimmed by 7 bases and 1 base respectively. Measured from the cysteine to the phenylalanine, the CDR3 is 15 residues long. Just CDR3 DNA is preserved here, 45 bases in frame from base 1. The investigation overall reported the following: A further reported finding was that TCR beta sequences accurately predicted the HLA-A and HLA-B alleles for most subjects in the first cohort. In a later analysis, most CMV-associated TCR beta chains were found to appear HLA-restricted, with HLA associations seemingly driven largely by CMV exposure. In both the original and validation cohorts, the classifier was reported to diagnose cytomegalovirus status with high specificity and sensitivity. In an earlier analysis of some 500 of the donors, most TCR beta V segments appeared in productive rearrangements about 90% or about 30% of the time, broadly matching IMGT annotations. The 87-base-pair reads could not distinguish some IMGT-functional V segments, including TRBV6-2 and TRBV6-3, so those segments were excluded. In vitro tests confirmed that a few of the cytomegalovirus-associated TCR beta chains recognize cytomegalovirus antigens. Only TCR beta chains were sequenced in this cohort, and the absence of alpha or paired-chain data limited detectable features. Because HLA typing was missing for some donors at each locus, association tests included only the typed subset. Roughly uniform sequencing depth across donors was assumed in presence/absence analyses, although this assumption may not hold. In a later genetic analysis, a missense DCLRE1C variant was associated with V-gene and J-gene trimming of TCR beta chains, and the association was replicated in an independent cohort. According to a later analysis, parvovirus B19, influenza, CMV and Epstein-Barr virus appeared linked to several top co-occurrence clusters. The earlier analysis of a few hundred of the donors excluded roughly 16 rarely observed V segments, including chromosome 9 orphons, because counts were too low. Strong co-occurrence of HLA alleles, especially DR and DQ, made assigning TCR associations to individual alleles difficult. The study listed 150 to 200 TCR beta chains as associated with cytomegalovirus. A group of highly shared sequence variants was considered likely to be a technical artifact of the sequencing pipeline. Immune exposure information for the cohort was limited to CMV serostatus. Specific HLA alleles were associated with 16,951 TCR beta sequences at a false discovery rate of 0.05 in a later analysis. A later genetic analysis reported fewer N-insertions in productive TCRs among donors in an Asian-associated ancestry cluster than the roughly 720-donor mean. In a later analysis, HLA-associated TCR beta chains were found to be more clonally expanded and to have lower generation probabilities than equally common non-associated chains. Correlated functional status among segregating V segments might reflect linkage disequilibrium, but an unknown experimental factor could not be ruled out. According to the authors, the approach could potentially be generalized to other disease states and immunological phenotypes. In a later analysis, TCR association rates were found to vary across HLA loci, with the most associated TCRs seen for DRB1 alleles and the fewest for HLA-C alleles. Most TCR sequences were seen in very few donors, while some public TCRs were found in many individuals.

The cohort was made up of approximately 670 healthy bone marrow donors. Cohort members were all nominally healthy when sampled, although unrecorded immune exposures were likely present. The donor was CMV seronegative and belonged to the group of over 300 seronegative cohort members. Every donor gave a peripheral blood sample, and the peripheral blood mononuclear cells from that sample were used for TCR beta sequencing. The Qiagen DNeasy Blood Extraction Kit was used to extract genomic DNA from the blood cell samples. The library relied on the immunoSEQ multiplex PCR assay. For the multiplex PCR, a mixture combining 60 forward primers for TCR Vbeta segments and 13 reverse primers for TCR Jbeta segments was used. The CDR3 region of rearranged TCR beta genes was amplified from genomic DNA by a multiplex PCR assay. The amplified TCR beta libraries were sequenced on the Illumina HiSeq System as 87-base-pair reads. The original methods were these. A later analysis tallied around 82 million unique TCR beta chains across the 640 or so repertoires, and around 12 million of those chains were shared by two or more donors. Raw reads were error-corrected and collapsed into unique sequences with a nearest-neighbor algorithm that merged closely related sequences to remove PCR and sequencing errors. Alignment of CDR3 sequences to IMGT reference sequences was used to assign V, D and J gene segments. Each retained sequence needed at least a six-nucleotide match to both a V gene segment and a J gene segment. Rearrangements were called productive when the CDR3 lacked stop codons and stayed in frame with V and J; all others were non-productive. Following IMGT convention, CDR3 was defined as the stretch from the second conserved V-encoded cysteine up to the conserved J-encoded phenylalanine. Sequences without an unambiguous match to a single V gene segment were excluded from the earlier analysis of about 640 of the donors. In an earlier analysis of 500 to 750 of the donors, V segments were called functional above 56.7% productive rearrangements and were called segregating when the between-donor standard deviation exceeded 5%. To diagnose cytomegalovirus status from the catalog of TCR beta chain sequences, a statistical classification framework was built. A later analysis assigned V and J genes by comparing TCR nucleotide sequences with IMGT/GENE-DB human TR gene sequences. A later analysis assigned CDR3 sequences and most-parsimonious VDJ recombination scenarios with the TCRdist pipeline. In a later analysis, every TCR beta chain was defined by the combination of its CDR3 amino acid sequence and its V-gene family, and reads without a unique V-gene family were dropped. To address suspected cross-contamination and a sequencing artifact, a later analysis removed several hundred highly shared, low-generation-probability nucleotide sequences. In a later analysis, a clonal expansion index was calculated for each public chain from normalized within-repertoire ranks of inferred template counts. A later analysis computed generation probabilities with a VDJ recombination model fitted to out-of-frame rearrangements, and checked the results against IGoR. A later analysis scored TCR-TCR, TCR-HLA and TCR-CMV co-occurrence with hypergeometric tests, applying a repertoire-size bias correction to TCR pairs. In a later analysis, false discovery rates were estimated by permuting HLA or CMV assignments 20 times. In a later analysis, co-occurring TCRs were grouped with DBSCAN, and TCRdist sequence similarity was added when clustering was performed within HLA-allele-positive subsets. Co-occurrence clustering excluded repertoires with fewer than 30,000 or more than 120,000 public chains, plus five with anomalous nucleotide sharing. TCRdb's version of the immuneACCESS table is confined to in-frame rearrangements and falls short of the full clone set. An unresolved V gene accounts for under half of the shortfall where checked; the remainder is of unknown origin. V, J and clone size were drawn from that table, and D and trimming were deduced from the DNA. The sample table records 180,000 or so clones; roughly 80% of these occur just once. The top ten clonotypes cover 0.7% to 0.95% of the sample.

The source is a woman under 30 in good health and CMV-seronegative. The sample comprised PBMCs. The chain is made from TRBV19 and TRBJ2-5, and the D gene may be TRBD2, 6 bases matching. At the DNA level, the sequence is TGTGCCAGTACCGGGAGCGGCGGACCCCAAGAGACCCAGTACTTC. The resulting protein is CASTGSGGPQETQYF.